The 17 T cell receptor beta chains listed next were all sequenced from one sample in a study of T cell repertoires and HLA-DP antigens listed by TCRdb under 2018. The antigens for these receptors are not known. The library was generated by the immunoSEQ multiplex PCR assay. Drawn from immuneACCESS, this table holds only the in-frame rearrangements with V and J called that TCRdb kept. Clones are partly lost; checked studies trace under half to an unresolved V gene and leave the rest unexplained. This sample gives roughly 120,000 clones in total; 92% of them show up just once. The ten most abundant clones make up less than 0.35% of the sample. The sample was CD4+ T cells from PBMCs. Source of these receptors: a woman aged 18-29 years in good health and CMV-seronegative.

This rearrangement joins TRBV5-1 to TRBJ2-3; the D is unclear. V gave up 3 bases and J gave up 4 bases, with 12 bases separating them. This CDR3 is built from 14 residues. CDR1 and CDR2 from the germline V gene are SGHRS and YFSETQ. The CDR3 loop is CASSYPGVPDTQYF. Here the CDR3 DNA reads TGCGCCAGCAGCTACCCCGGTGTCCCAGATACGCAGTATTTT.

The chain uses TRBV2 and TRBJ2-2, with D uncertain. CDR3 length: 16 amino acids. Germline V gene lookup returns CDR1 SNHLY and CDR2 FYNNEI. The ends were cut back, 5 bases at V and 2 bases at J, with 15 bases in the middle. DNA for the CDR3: TGTGCCAGCAGTCTACTTCTTACCCTCAACACCGGGGAGCTGTTTTTT. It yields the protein CASSLLLTLNTGELFF.

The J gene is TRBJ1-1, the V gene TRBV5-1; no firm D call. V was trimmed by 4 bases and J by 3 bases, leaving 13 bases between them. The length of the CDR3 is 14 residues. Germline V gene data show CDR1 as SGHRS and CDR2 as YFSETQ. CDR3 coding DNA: TGCGCCAGCAGCCAATTATTCGGTTACACTGAAGCTTTCTTT. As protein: CASSQLFGYTEAFF. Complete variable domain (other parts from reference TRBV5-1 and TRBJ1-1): KAGVTQTPRYLIKTRGQQVTLSCSPISGHRSVSWYQQTPGQGLQFLFEYFSETQRNKGNFPGRFSGRQFSNSRSEMNVSTLELGDSALYLCASSQLFGYTEAFFGQGTRLTVV.

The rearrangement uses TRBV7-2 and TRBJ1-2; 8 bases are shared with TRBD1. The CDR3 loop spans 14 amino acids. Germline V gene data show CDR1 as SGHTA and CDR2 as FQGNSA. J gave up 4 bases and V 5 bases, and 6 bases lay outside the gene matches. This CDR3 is CASSPRGLIYGYTF. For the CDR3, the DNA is TGTGCCAGCAGCCCCAGGGGGCTCATCTATGGCTACACCTTC. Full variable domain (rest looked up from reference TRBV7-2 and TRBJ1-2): GAGVSQSPSNKVTEKGKDVELRCDPISGHTALYWYRQSLGQGLEFLIYFQGNSAPDKSGLPSDRFSAERTGGSVSTLTIQRTQQEDSAVYLCASSPRGLIYGYTFGSGTRLTVV.

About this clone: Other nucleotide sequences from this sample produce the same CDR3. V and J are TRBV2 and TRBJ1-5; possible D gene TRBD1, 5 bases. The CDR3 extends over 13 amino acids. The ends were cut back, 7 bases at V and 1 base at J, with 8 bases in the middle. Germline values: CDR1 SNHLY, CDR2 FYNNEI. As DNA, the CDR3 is TGTGCCAGCAAGAGGGACAGCAATCAGCCCCAGCATTTT. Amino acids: CASKRDSNQPQHF.

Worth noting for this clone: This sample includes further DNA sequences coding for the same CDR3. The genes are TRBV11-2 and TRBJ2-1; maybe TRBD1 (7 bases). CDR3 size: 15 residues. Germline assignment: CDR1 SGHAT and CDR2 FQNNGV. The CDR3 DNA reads TGTGCTAGCCAAGCGGGCGGGACAGCCTACAATGAGCAGTTCTTC. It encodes CASQAGGTAYNEQFF.

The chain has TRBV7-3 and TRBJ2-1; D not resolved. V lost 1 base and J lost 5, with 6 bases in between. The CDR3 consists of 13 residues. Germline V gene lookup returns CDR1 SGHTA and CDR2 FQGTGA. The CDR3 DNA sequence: TGTGCCAGCAGCTTAAGGCAGAACAATGAGCAGTTCTTC. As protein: CASSLRQNNEQFF.

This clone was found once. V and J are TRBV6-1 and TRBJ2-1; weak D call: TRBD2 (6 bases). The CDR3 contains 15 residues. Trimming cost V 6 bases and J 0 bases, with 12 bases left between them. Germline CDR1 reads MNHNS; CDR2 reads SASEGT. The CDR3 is CASSRAGRSYNEQFF. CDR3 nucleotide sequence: TGTGCCAGCAGCCGGGCGGGACGCTCCTACAATGAGCAGTTCTTC.

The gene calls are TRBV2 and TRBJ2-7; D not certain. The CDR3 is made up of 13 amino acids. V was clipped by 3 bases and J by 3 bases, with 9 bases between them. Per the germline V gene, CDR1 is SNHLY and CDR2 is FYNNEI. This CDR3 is CASSDYQVYEQYF. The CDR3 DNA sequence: TGTGCCAGCAGTGATTATCAGGTCTACGAGCAGTACTTC.

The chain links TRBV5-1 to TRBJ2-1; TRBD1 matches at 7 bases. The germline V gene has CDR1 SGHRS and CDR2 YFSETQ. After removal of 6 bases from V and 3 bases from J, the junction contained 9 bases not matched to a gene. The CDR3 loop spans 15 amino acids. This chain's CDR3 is CASTRGQGDYNEQFF. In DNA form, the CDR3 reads TGCGCCAGCACGAGGGGCCAGGGGGACTACAATGAGCAGTTCTTC.

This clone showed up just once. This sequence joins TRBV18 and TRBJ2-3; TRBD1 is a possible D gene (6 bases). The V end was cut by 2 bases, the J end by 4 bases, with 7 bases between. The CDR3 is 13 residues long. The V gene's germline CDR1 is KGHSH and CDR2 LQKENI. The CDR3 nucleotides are TGTGCCAGCTCACCAGGGACATCAGATACGCAGTATTTT. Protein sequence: CASSPGTSDTQYF.

CDR3 region: CASSFSAGGRNEQFF. The CDR3 DNA reads as TGCGCCAGCAGCTTCTCTGCCGGGGGACGCAATGAGCAGTTCTTC. The chain joins TRBV5-1 to TRBJ2-1, with D maybe TRBD2 (6 bases). Trimming removed 2 bases at V and 6 bases at J, with 15 bases between. Germline V gene data show CDR1 as SGHRS and CDR2 as YFSETQ. The CDR3 length is 15 residues.

The CDR3 DNA is TGTGCCACCAGCAGTGACAGGGGCTACAATGAGCAGTTCTTC. Translation gives CATSSDRGYNEQFF. The genes are TRBV15 and TRBJ2-1, with TRBD1 matching over 8 bases. Looked up from germline, CDR1 is LNHNV and CDR2 is YYDKDF (reference sequence). The V segment lost 3 bases and the J segment 3 bases; nucleotides outside the gene matches: 1. The CDR3 extends over 14 amino acids.

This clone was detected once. The CDR3, as DNA: TGTGCCAGCTCACCACGCTCTACGAACACCGGGGAGCTGTTTTTT. Residues: CASSPRSTNTGELFF. V and J are TRBV18 and TRBJ2-2, with unresolved D. The V end lost 1 base, the J end lost 0 bases, and 6 bases lay between the germline ends. The CDR3 has 15 residues. Germline-derived CDR1 and CDR2 are KGHSH and LQKENI.

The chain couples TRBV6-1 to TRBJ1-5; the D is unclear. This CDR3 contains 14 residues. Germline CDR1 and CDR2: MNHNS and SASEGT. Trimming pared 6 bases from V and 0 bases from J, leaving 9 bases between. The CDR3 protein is CASRAAGSNQPQHF. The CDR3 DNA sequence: TGTGCCAGCAGGGCCGCGGGTAGCAATCAGCCCCAGCATTTT.

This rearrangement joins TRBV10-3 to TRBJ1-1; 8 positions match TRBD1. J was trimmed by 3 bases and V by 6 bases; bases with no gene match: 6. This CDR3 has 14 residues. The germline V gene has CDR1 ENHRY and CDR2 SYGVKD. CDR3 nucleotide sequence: TGTGCCATCAGGGGAGACAGGGGTCACACTGAAGCTTTCTTT. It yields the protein CAIRGDRGHTEAFF.

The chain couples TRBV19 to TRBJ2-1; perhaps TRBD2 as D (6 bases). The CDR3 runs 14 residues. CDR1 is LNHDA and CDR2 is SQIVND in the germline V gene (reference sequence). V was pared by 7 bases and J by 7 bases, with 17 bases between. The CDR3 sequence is CASTPPGVGNEQFF. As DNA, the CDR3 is TGTGCCAGTACCCCGCCGGGAGTTGGGAATGAGCAGTTCTTC.